The entry below gives a single TCR beta chain sequence along with its context. Its target is unknown. V shed 5 bases and J shed 2 bases, with 10 bases lying between them. From germline, CDR1 is LNHDA and CDR2 SQIVND (reference sequence). This CDR3 is built from 14 residues. This entry comes from a study of radiotherapy plus CTLA-4 blockade in lung cancer. Findings and limits, study-wide: Early blood T cell clone dynamics, with interferon-beta, were reported to best predict response. Tumor-origin TCR clones grew in blood after radiotherapy plus ipilimumab.

People whose metastatic non-small-cell lung cancer was chemo-refractory got focal radiation along with CTLA-4 blockade by ipilimumab. Some clones are missing from TCRdb's copy, which holds only in-frame ones; the method was immunoSEQ multiplex PCR. In the table there are approximately 41,000 clones, 60% to 80% of which are singletons. The chain employs TRBV19 and TRBJ1-3; no clear D. The TCR originated in a human donor with non-small cell lung cancer who had stable disease on radiotherapy plus ipilimumab. Sequencing was performed on peripheral blood, taken from a patient treated with radiotherapy plus ipilimumab. Here the CDR3 DNA reads TGTGCCAGTAGTCGGAGGGATCCTGGAAACACCATATATTTT. This gives the protein CASSRRDPGNTIYF.